This T cell receptor beta chain comes out of a study of T-cell reconstitution after alpha-beta-depleted transplantation in children (dated by TCRdb to about 2016). In the study overall: T-cell immune reconstitution after TCRalphabeta/CD19-depleted allogeneic hematopoietic cell transplantation in children was quantitatively tracked in the study by means of TCR repertoire profiling.

This sample's treatment or condition label indicates: allogeneic hematopoietic cell transplantation with graft depleted of TCRalphabeta T cells and CD19 B cells. Transplant recipients were children who received TCRalphabeta/CD19-depleted allogeneic hematopoietic cell grafts. This clonotype appeared a few times. Its antigen specificity is not known. No clone much larger than this one lies a single base away; base qualities are absent. Library creation used PCR. The sequencer listed for this sample is Illumina HiSeq 2500. TCR libraries were prepared with molecular barcoding, using unique molecular identifiers to normalize TCRbeta repertoire quantification. TCRdb cleaned the public reads at Q25 with fastp, built clones with MiXCR and kept in-frame beta chains. Identical CDR3 protein sequences are pooled into one entry, listed with their most common genes and DNA. Counted in this sample were roughly 790,000 distinct CDR3 sequences; around 17% of them appeared once. Approximately 5% of the sample lies in the top ten.

Counted from cysteine to phenylalanine, this CDR3 has 14 amino acids. Here the CDR3 DNA is all that survives: 42 bases in frame from base 1. The junction carries 10 bases between V and J, which are trimmed by 3 bases and 7 bases respectively. The germline V gene (reference sequence) provides CDR1 MNHEY and CDR2 SMNVEV. Paper-wide results and their limitations: The high TCRbeta diversity at day 60 in some patients was ascribed to recipient T cells and intrathymic progenitors that had survived conditioning. About two months after transplant, the apparently early recovery of alphabetaT-cell counts reportedly depended on just several hundred clones that had expanded rapidly and came from non-depleted graft cells. Over the following months the frequencies of hyperexpanded clones went down, and after one year T-cell counts and TCRbeta diversity were mostly credited to newly produced T cells.

The TCR originated in a male patient under 18 who had a stem cell transplant for acute lymphoblastic leukemia, so the T cells may come from the graft donor. The chain is encoded by TRBV27 joined to TRBJ1-6; a tentative D match to TRBD1 spans 6 bases. The sequences come from PBMCs, mostly from graft donor cells, collected 360 days after TCRalphabeta/CD19-depleted stem cell transplant. The nucleotide sequence is given as TGTGCCAGCAGTTTTAAGGGGGTCAATTCACCCCTCCACTTT. Its coded protein is CASSFKGVNSPLHF.